The rows below give T cell receptor beta chains drawn from one sample of a study of blood T cell repertoires in COVID-19. Produced via immunoSEQ multiplex PCR; TCRdb's table is partial and in-frame only. The sample carries 270,000 or so clones, roughly 88% recorded once. Sequenced: peripheral blood. The receptors shown here come from a woman in her 30s with active or convalescent COVID-19. CDR3s include the opening cysteine and the closing phenylalanine or tryptophan. The order of the fields is J gene, D gene, V gene, clone size, CDR3 DNA, CDR3 protein. The D gene is left open where the match is weak. The size of a clone is reported for some rows only, either as once, few or many, or as a class for expanded clones.

J: TRBJ2-3; D: TRBD2; V: TRBV27; size: -; DNA: TGTGCCAGCAGATACTCAGCGGGGGGCACCACAGATACGCAGTATTTT; CDR3: CASRYSAGGTTDTQYF
J: TRBJ2-3; D: -; V: TRBV3-1/TRBV3-2; size: -; DNA: TGTGCCAGCGGGAGGCGGGGCACAGATACGCAGTATTTT; CDR3: CASGRRGTDTQYF
J: TRBJ1-1; D: -; V: TRBV4-1; size: -; DNA: TGCGCCAGCAGCCAAGCAGGGAGGAGGAACACTGAAGCTTTCTTT; CDR3: CASSQAGRRNTEAFF
J: TRBJ2-7; D: TRBD1; V: TRBV27; size: -; DNA: TGTGCCAGCAGCGCGGTCGGGACAGGGTTCTACGAGCAGTACTTC; CDR3: CASSAVGTGFYEQYF
J: TRBJ2-2; D: TRBD1; V: TRBV27; size: -; DNA: TGTGCCAGCAGTTTATTAACCGCGGGGACAGGGGGTACCGGGGAGCTGTTTTTT; CDR3: CASSLLTAGTGGTGELFF
J: TRBJ1-2; D: -; V: TRBV21-1; size: -; DNA: TGTGCCAGCAGCACAGCCGGGACAGGGGGCCGAGATGGCTACACCTTC; CDR3: CASSTAGTGGRDGYTF
J: TRBJ1-1; D: -; V: TRBV9; size: -; DNA: TGTGCCAGCAGCCTTCTACGACAGAACACTGAAGCTTTCTTT; CDR3: CASSLLRQNTEAFF
J: TRBJ2-6; D: -; V: TRBV28; size: -; DNA: TGTGCCAGCAGTTTATACGGGGCGGGAGGGGCCAACGTCCTGACTTTC; CDR3: CASSLYGAGGANVLTF
J: TRBJ2-4; D: -; V: TRBV7-9; size: -; DNA: TGTGCCAGCAGCTTACGGGGGTTAGCCAAAAACATTCAGTACTTC; CDR3: CASSLRGLAKNIQYF
J: TRBJ2-7; D: -; V: TRBV2; size: few; DNA: TGTGCCAGCAGTGGTACTGCCCTACTCTACGAGCAGTACTTC; CDR3: CASSGTALLYEQYF
J: TRBJ1-3; D: TRBD1; V: TRBV6-5; size: -; DNA: TGTGCCAGCAGTTTAAACAGGGGCCACCTACACACCATATATTTT; CDR3: CASSLNRGHLHTIYF
J: TRBJ2-7; D: -; V: TRBV28; size: -; DNA: TGTGCCAGCAGTCCCTTGAGGGGGGGGGAGTACTTC; CDR3: CASSPLRGGEYF
J: TRBJ2-2; D: TRBD2; V: TRBV2; size: -; DNA: TGTGCCAGCAGTACCCCACGGGGGGGTAGCACCGGGGAGCTGTTTTTT; CDR3: CASSTPRGGSTGELFF
J: TRBJ1-1; D: -; V: TRBV28; size: -; DNA: TGTGCCAGCAGTTTATACTGGAGGGACACTGAAGCTTTCTTT; CDR3: CASSLYWRDTEAFF
J: TRBJ2-3; D: TRBD2; V: TRBV18; size: -; DNA: TGTGCCAGCTCACCAACGAGAAATATTGCCGGGACTAGCGGGGGCTCCACAGATACGCAGTATTTT; CDR3: CASSPTRNIAGTSGGSTDTQYF
J: TRBJ1-6; D: -; V: TRBV6-2/TRBV6-3; size: -; DNA: TGTGCCAGCAGTGCCGCGGGTTCCTATAATTCACCCCTCCACTTT; CDR3: CASSAAGSYNSPLHF
J: TRBJ1-2; D: -; V: TRBV29-1; size: -; DNA: TGCAGCGTTGACGGAGAGGATGGCTACACCTTC; CDR3: CSVDGEDGYTF
J: TRBJ2-2; D: -; V: TRBV28; size: -; DNA: TGTGCCAGCAGAATTGACAGGTTTTCTAACACCGGGGAGCTGTTTTTT; CDR3: CASRIDRFSNTGELFF
J: TRBJ2-3; D: -; V: TRBV29-1; size: -; DNA: TGCAGCGCAATCACTCGGGGGACGAGCACAGATACGCAGTATTTT; CDR3: CSAITRGTSTDTQYF
J: TRBJ1-1; D: -; V: TRBV29-1; size: -; DNA: TGCAGCGTCGAGGGTCGGATGAACACTGAAGCTTTCTTT; CDR3: CSVEGRMNTEAFF
J: TRBJ1-2; D: TRBD1; V: TRBV19; size: few; DNA: TGTGCCAGTAGTATCGGGACAGGGTTTAACTATGGCTACACCTTC; CDR3: CASSIGTGFNYGYTF
J: TRBJ2-3; D: -; V: TRBV3-1/TRBV3-2; size: -; DNA: TGTGCCAGCAGCCAAGCTGGGGGGACCAGCACAGATACGCAGTATTTT; CDR3: CASSQAGGTSTDTQYF
J: TRBJ2-6; D: TRBD1; V: TRBV5-1; size: -; DNA: TGCGCCAGCAGCCAGGGGGCTGGGGCCAACGTCCTGACTTTC; CDR3: CASSQGAGANVLTF
J: TRBJ1-4; D: -; V: TRBV30; size: -; DNA: TGTGCCTGGAGTGTACGAGGGTTTGCAACTAATGAAAAACTGTTTTTT; CDR3: CAWSVRGFATNEKLFF
J: TRBJ1-2; D: -; V: TRBV15; size: -; DNA: TGTGCCACCAGCAGGGGACAAGAGTTGTTTTATGGCTACACCTTC; CDR3: CATSRGQELFYGYTF
J: TRBJ2-5; D: TRBD2; V: TRBV19; size: -; DNA: TGTGCCAGTAGTATAGTCGTGGGACTAGCGGGGGGCTGGCAAGAGACCCAGTACTTC; CDR3: CASSIVVGLAGGWQETQYF
J: TRBJ1-1; D: -; V: TRBV11-2; size: -; DNA: TGTGCCAGCAGCCAAGGGGGGGCCGGGAGGACTGAAGCTTTCTTT; CDR3: CASSQGGAGRTEAFF
J: TRBJ1-4; D: -; V: TRBV28; size: -; DNA: TGTGCCAGCAGTTTAAGAGTGGTCCTAACTAATGAAAAACTGTTTTTT; CDR3: CASSLRVVLTNEKLFF
J: TRBJ2-2; D: TRBD2; V: TRBV24-1; size: -; DNA: TGTGCCACCAGTGAAATAGCGGGGGGGTTTTCCGGGGAGCTGTTTTTT; CDR3: CATSEIAGGFSGELFF
J: TRBJ2-3; D: TRBD2; V: TRBV5-4; size: -; DNA: TGTGCCAGCAGCTTAATCCTAGCGGGGAGCACAGATACGCAGTATTTT; CDR3: CASSLILAGSTDTQYF
J: TRBJ2-1; D: TRBD2; V: TRBV7-3; size: -; DNA: TGTGCCAGCAGCATACGTAGCGGGGGGGCCGTTGAGCAGTTCTTC; CDR3: CASSIRSGGAVEQFF
J: TRBJ1-4; D: -; V: TRBV4-3; size: -; DNA: TGCGCCAGCAGCCCCCTGGGCCCGGATGGGGAAAAACTGTTTTTT; CDR3: CASSPLGPDGEKLFF
J: TRBJ2-5; D: TRBD2; V: TRBV10-2; size: -; DNA: TGCGCCAGCAGTGAGCTAGCGGGGGGGCGGGAGACCCAGTACTTC; CDR3: CASSELAGGRETQYF
J: TRBJ1-2; D: -; V: TRBV10-3; size: -; DNA: TGTGCCATCAGTGGGGGGGACGGCCCGTCTGGCTACACCTTC; CDR3: CAISGGDGPSGYTF
J: TRBJ2-3; D: -; V: TRBV6-5; size: -; DNA: TGTGCCAGCAGCCTGCCTTCGGCGGCAGATACGCAGTATTTT; CDR3: CASSLPSAADTQYF
J: TRBJ1-2; D: -; V: TRBV27; size: once; DNA: TGTGCCAGCAGTTTATCGGCAGGGGTCTTCTATGGCTACACCTTC; CDR3: CASSLSAGVFYGYTF
J: TRBJ2-1; D: -; V: TRBV3-1/TRBV3-2; size: -; DNA: TGTGCCAGCAGCCAAGAGGGACAAGCCAATGAGCAGTTCTTC; CDR3: CASSQEGQANEQFF
J: TRBJ2-1; D: -; V: TRBV9; size: -; DNA: TGTGCCAGCAGCGTAGGCGGCAGCTTCTACAATGAGCAGTTCTTC; CDR3: CASSVGGSFYNEQFF
J: TRBJ1-1; D: -; V: TRBV7-2; size: -; DNA: TGTGCCAGCAGCTTAGAGGGATCGATGACAGGACGACAAGCTTTCTTT; CDR3: CASSLEGSMTGRQAFF
J: TRBJ2-7; D: -; V: TRBV10-3; size: -; DNA: TGTGCCATCAGGGACAAGGGGGGGAGCTACGAGCAGTACTTC; CDR3: CAIRDKGGSYEQYF
J: TRBJ1-1; D: -; V: TRBV11-3; size: once; DNA: TGTGCCAGCAGCCGTTTATGGAACACTGAAGCTTTCTTT; CDR3: CASSRLWNTEAFF